This T cell receptor beta chain was captured by sequencing in a study of blood T cell repertoires in COVID-19. Study-level background: COVID-19 samples collected from the United States, Italy and Spain covered acute and convalescent phases.

The table came from immunoSEQ multiplex PCR; TCRdb's copy has only in-frame clones and leaves some out. The table has about 130,000 clones, under 95% seen once. CDR3 length: 14 residues. With 4 bases removed from V and 7 bases from J, the gap between germline ends came to 15 bases. Germline assignment: CDR1 SNHLY and CDR2 FYNNEI. This clone was recorded a few times. Specimen: peripheral blood. The chain carries TRBV2 and TRBJ2-3, with D maybe TRBD2 (6 bases). The TCR originated in a man aged 55 to 70 with COVID-19, enrolled during active disease. CDR3 region: CASSVEGRRNTQYF. The CDR3, as DNA: TGTGCCAGCAGTGTAGAGGGGAGGAGGAATACGCAGTATTTT.